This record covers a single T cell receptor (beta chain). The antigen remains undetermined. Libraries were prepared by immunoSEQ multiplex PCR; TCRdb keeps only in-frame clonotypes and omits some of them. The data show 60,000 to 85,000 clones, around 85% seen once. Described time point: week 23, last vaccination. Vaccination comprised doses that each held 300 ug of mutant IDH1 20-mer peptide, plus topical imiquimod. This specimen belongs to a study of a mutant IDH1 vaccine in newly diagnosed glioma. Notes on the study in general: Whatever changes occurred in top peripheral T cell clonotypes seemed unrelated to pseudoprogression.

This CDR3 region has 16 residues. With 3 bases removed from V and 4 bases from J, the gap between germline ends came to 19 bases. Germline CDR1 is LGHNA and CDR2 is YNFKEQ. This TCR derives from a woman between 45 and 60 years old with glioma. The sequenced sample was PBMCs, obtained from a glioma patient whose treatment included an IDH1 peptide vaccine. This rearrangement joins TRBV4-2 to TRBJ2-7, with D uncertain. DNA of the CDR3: TGTGCCAGCAGCCATCCCGTGGCTCCCCAGTCTTACGAGCAGTACTTC. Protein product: CASSHPVAPQSYEQYF.